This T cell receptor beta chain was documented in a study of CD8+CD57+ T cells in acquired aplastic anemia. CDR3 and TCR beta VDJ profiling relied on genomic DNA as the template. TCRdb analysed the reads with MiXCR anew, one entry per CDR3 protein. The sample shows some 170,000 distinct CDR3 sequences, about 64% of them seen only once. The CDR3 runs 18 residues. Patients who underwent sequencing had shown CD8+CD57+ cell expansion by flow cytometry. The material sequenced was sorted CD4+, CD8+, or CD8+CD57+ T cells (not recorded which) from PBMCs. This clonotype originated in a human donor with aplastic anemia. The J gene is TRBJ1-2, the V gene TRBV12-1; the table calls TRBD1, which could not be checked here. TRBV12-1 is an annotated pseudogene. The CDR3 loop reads CASSFRHGQGQPSYGYTF. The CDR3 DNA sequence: TGTGCCAGCAGCTTTCGTCATGGTCAGGGACAGCCCAGCTATGGCTACACCTTC.